These 32 T cell receptor beta chains originate from one sample sequenced in a study of cytomegalovirus exposure and HLA in healthy donors. The PCR contained 60 Vbeta and 13 Jbeta primers. The protocol was immunoSEQ multiplex PCR, while the TCRdb copy is restricted to in-frame clones and leaves out a portion. The table lists over 80,000 clones, around 72% of them singletons. Sequences were obtained from PBMCs. Every receptor here comes from a man aged 40-49 years in good health and CMV-seronegative.

The chain uses TRBV2 and TRBJ1-1; 8 bases map to TRBD1. The CDR3 totals 14 residues. J lost 7 bases, V lost 1 base, and 5 bases had no gene match. Germline CDR1 reads SNHLY; CDR2 reads FYNNEI. CDR3 sequence reads: CASSEVTQGGEAFF. The CDR3 DNA is TGTGCCAGCAGTGAAGTTACACAGGGGGGTGAAGCTTTCTTT. Together with reference TRBV2 and TRBJ1-1, the CDR3 gives the full variable domain: EPEVTQTPSHQVTQMGQEVILRCVPISNHLYFYWYRQILGQKVEFLVSFYNNEISEKSEIFDDQFSVERPDGSNFTLKIRSTKLEDSAMYFCASSEVTQGGEAFFGQGTRLTVV.

V is TRBV5-6 and J is TRBJ2-2; possible D gene TRBD1, 6 bases. V dropped 3 bases and J dropped 1 base, with 10 bases sitting between them. CDR1 and CDR2 (germline): SGHDT, YYEEEE. This CDR3 is 15 amino acids long. CDR3 sequence reads: CASSYWDMNTGELFF. The DNA for the CDR3 is TGTGCCAGCAGCTATTGGGACATGAACACCGGGGAGCTGTTTTTT. The variable domain in full, completed from reference TRBV5-6 and TRBJ2-2, reads DAGVTQSPTHLIKTRGQQVTLRCSPKSGHDTVSWYQQALGQGPQFIFQYYEEEERQRGNFPDRFSGHQFPNYSSELNVNALLLGDSALYLCASSYWDMNTGELFFGEGSRLTVL.

This chain links TRBV7-8 with TRBJ2-7; 8 bases line up with TRBD1. CDR1 SGHVS and CDR2 FQNEAQ come from the germline V gene. V lost 0 bases and J lost 8; bases outside the gene matches: 6. This CDR3 comprises 14 residues. The CDR3 sequence is CASSLADRGYKQYF. The CDR3 region has the DNA TGTGCCAGCAGCTTAGCAGACAGGGGTTACAAGCAGTACTTC.

The chain is built from TRBV6-5 and TRBJ2-5, with D perhaps TRBD2 (7 bases). Germline loops: CDR1 MNHEY, CDR2 SVGAGI. The CDR3 is 14 residues long. V was clipped by 5 bases and J by 2 bases, with 12 bases between them. The CDR3 loop is CASSEGGWQETQYF. The CDR3 bases are TGTGCCAGCAGTGAGGGGGGGTGGCAAGAGACCCAGTACTTC.

This chain connects TRBV9 to TRBJ1-3; D uncertain. This CDR3 contains 14 residues. Germline CDR1 reads SGDLS; CDR2 reads YYNGEE. V gave up 1 base and J gave up 3 bases, with 8 bases separating them. Here the CDR3 reads CASSVSGNGNTIYF. CDR3 bases: TGTGCCAGCAGCGTAAGCGGAAATGGAAACACCATATATTTT.

This clone occurred once. J is TRBJ1-2 and V is TRBV2; no definite D call. Germline V gene data show CDR1 as SNHLY and CDR2 as FYNNEI. Trimming left V 4 bases short and J 14 bases short, with 20 bases between. This CDR3 is 13 amino acids long. The CDR3 DNA reads as TGTGCCAGCAGTGTCAACCCTGAGGGCGCGGAAACCTTC. Protein: CASSVNPEGAETF.

The gene calls are TRBV7-9 and TRBJ1-3; D remains ambiguous. V was clipped by 3 bases and J by 0 bases, with 9 bases between them. The CDR3 covers 15 residues. Germline loops: CDR1 SEHNR, CDR2 FQNEAQ (reference sequence). Here the CDR3 reads CASSFIPSSGNTIYF. Here the CDR3 DNA reads TGTGCCAGCAGCTTTATCCCCAGCTCTGGAAACACCATATATTTT.

J is TRBJ1-5 and V is TRBV5-4, with D maybe TRBD1 (6 bases). Trimming took off 0 bases at V and 5 bases at J, with 6 bases between the two ends. Germline values: CDR1 SGHNT, CDR2 YYREEE (reference sequence). This CDR3 region has 13 residues. CDR3 region: CASSLDRDQPQHF. The CDR3, as DNA: TGTGCCAGCAGCTTGGACAGGGATCAGCCCCAGCATTTT.

This chain links TRBV10-3 with TRBJ2-4; 7 bases align to TRBD1. V trimming: 0 bases; J trimming: 4 bases; junction bases outside the gene matches: 3. The CDR3 extends over 15 amino acids. Germline V gene lookup returns CDR1 ENHRY and CDR2 SYGVKD. The CDR3: CAISESTGVKNIQYF. In DNA form, the CDR3 reads TGTGCCATCAGTGAGTCAACAGGGGTGAAAAACATTCAGTACTTC.

The rearrangement joins TRBV15 to TRBJ2-7; TRBD1 aligns across 7 bases. Losses at the gene ends were 0 bases for V and 4 bases for J; bases not matched to a gene: 3. The CDR3 is 14 amino acids. Germline V gene lookup returns CDR1 LNHNV and CDR2 YYDKDF (reference sequence). The CDR3 loop is CATSRDWDSYEQYF. The CDR3 coding sequence is TGTGCCACCAGCAGAGATTGGGACAGTTACGAGCAGTACTTC.

This clone was observed once. The chain couples TRBV5-1 to TRBJ1-1; D unresolved. Between the trimmed V and J ends, which lost 0 bases and 5 bases, there was a span of 11 bases. The CDR3 consists of 14 residues. Germline V gives CDR1 SGHRS, CDR2 YFSETQ. The CDR3 DNA sequence: TGCGCCAGCAGCTTGGTCGGGGTGGGGACTGAAGCTTTCTTT. Amino acids: CASSLVGVGTEAFF.

The chain has TRBV7-2 and TRBJ1-1, with D possibly being TRBD1 (5 bases). Looked up from germline, CDR1 is SGHTA and CDR2 is FQGNSA. The CDR3 loop spans 13 amino acids. Trimming left V 5 bases short and J 5 bases short, with 12 bases between. The CDR3 is CASSPVGVTEAFF. Written as DNA, the CDR3 is TGTGCCAGCAGCCCAGTAGGGGTGACTGAAGCTTTCTTT.

The rearrangement links TRBV5-5 to TRBJ1-1; TRBD1 might be the D (6 bases). Trimming cost V 6 bases and J 3 bases, with 18 bases left between them. The CDR3 sequence is 15 residues long. Per germline, CDR1 SGHKS and CDR2 YYEKEE (reference sequence). CDR3 loop: CASTPQQGRDTEAFF. The CDR3 DNA reads as TGTGCCAGCACACCCCAACAGGGCCGGGACACTGAAGCTTTCTTT.

This chain uses TRBV9 with TRBJ2-5, with 9 bases fitting TRBD1. With 4 bases clipped from V and 0 bases from J, the junction kept 7 bases outside the gene matches. CDR3 length: 16 residues. The germline V gene has CDR1 SGDLS and CDR2 YYNGEE. The CDR3 sequence: CASSHGQGWYQETQYF. DNA of the CDR3: TGTGCCAGCAGCCACGGACAGGGGTGGTACCAAGAGACCCAGTACTTC.

The J gene is TRBJ1-5, the V gene TRBV18, with a possible D match to TRBD1 (6 bases). Germline assignment: CDR1 KGHSH and CDR2 LQKENI. The CDR3 extends over 15 amino acids. Trimming took off 5 bases at V and 0 bases at J, with 11 bases between the two ends. CDR3 sequence (DNA): TGTGCCAGCTCAGAGGGGGTGGCTAGCAATCAGCCCCAGCATTTT. Protein: CASSEGVASNQPQHF.

V is TRBV7-2 and J is TRBJ2-7, with 10 positions matching TRBD1. J was trimmed by 3 bases and V by 5 bases; bases with no gene match: 7. The length of the CDR3 is 15 residues. Per the germline V gene, CDR1 is SGHTA and CDR2 is FQGNSA. The CDR3 is CASSLRDRGNYEQYF. The DNA of the CDR3 is TGTGCCAGCAGCCTCCGGGACAGGGGAAACTACGAGCAGTACTTC.

This chain uses TRBV6-5 with TRBJ2-7; TRBD2 matches 10 bases. The V and J ends lost 6 bases and 4 bases, in that order; junction bases with no gene match: 3. In germline, CDR1 is MNHEY, CDR2 SVGAGI. The CDR3 covers 13 residues. In DNA, the CDR3 is TGTGCCAGCAGGGGACTAGCGTCTTACGAGCAGTACTTC. Translated: CASRGLASYEQYF.

The rearrangement links TRBV4-2 to TRBJ2-5; 8 bases map to TRBD2. Germline V CDR1 and CDR2: LGHNA, YNFKEQ. V was clipped by 0 bases and J by 5 bases; unmatched bases: 8. This CDR3 spans 16 amino acids. The CDR3 loop is CASSQDLSLAGETQYF. DNA for the CDR3: TGTGCCAGCAGCCAAGATCTTTCGTTAGCGGGGGAGACCCAGTACTTC.

This clone was seen more than once but under ten times. This chain connects TRBV5-6 to TRBJ2-7; a possible D gene is TRBD1 (6 bases). Germline-derived CDR1 and CDR2 are SGHDT and YYEEEE. With 2 bases removed from V and 1 base from J, the gap between germline ends came to 10 bases. This CDR3 is 14 amino acids long. CDR3 nucleotide sequence: TGTGCCAGCAGCTTTGACAGGTATTCCTACGAGCAGTACTTC. This codes for CASSFDRYSYEQYF.

This clone was counted a single time. The chain links TRBV6-6 to TRBJ1-5, with 7 bases lining up with TRBD1. CDR1 MNHNY and CDR2 SVGAGI come from the germline V gene (reference sequence). J lost 2 bases, V lost 5 bases, and 9 bases had no gene match. CDR3 size: 16 residues. This CDR3 reads CASSLPTGRGNQPQHF. The CDR3 nucleotides read TGTGCCAGCAGTCTACCGACAGGGCGAGGCAATCAGCCCCAGCATTTT.

The genes are TRBV28 and TRBJ2-7; 7 nucleotides match TRBD2. Germline V gene data show CDR1 as MDHEN and CDR2 as SYDVKM. The CDR3 is 12 amino acids. The CDR3 DNA is TGTGTAACGGGGAGGGGCGATTACGAGCAGTACTTC. It yields the protein CVTGRGDYEQYF.

There are a few counts of this clone. The chain couples TRBV5-6 to TRBJ2-2; the match to TRBD1 covers 7 bases. The junction had 12 bases not matched to a gene; V was cut back by 4 bases and J by 6 bases. Germline loops: CDR1 SGHDT, CDR2 YYEEEE. The CDR3 has 16 amino acids. CDR3 coding DNA: TGTGCCAGCAGCCGGCTAGGGGGCGTTACGTCCGGGGAGCTGTTTTTT. It codes for CASSRLGGVTSGELFF.

CDR3 protein: CASSLGETGANTEAFF. CDR3 in DNA: TGCGCCAGCAGCTTGGGAGAGACAGGGGCGAACACTGAAGCTTTCTTT. This sequence joins TRBV5-1 and TRBJ1-1, with 8 bases lining up with TRBD1. Trimming at V came to 0 bases and at J to 1 base, leaving 5 bases not matched to a gene. Germline values: CDR1 SGHRS, CDR2 YFSETQ. The CDR3 is made up of 16 amino acids.

V and J are TRBV7-2 and TRBJ2-7, with D possibly TRBD1 on 6 matching bases. The CDR3 consists of 14 residues. With 3 bases removed from V and 9 bases from J, the gap between germline ends came to 18 bases. The germline CDR1 and CDR2 sequences are SGHTA and FQGNSA. CDR3 loop: CASSLGATYSVQYF. In DNA form, the CDR3 reads TGTGCCAGCAGCTTGGGGGCCACATATTCGGTGCAGTACTTC.

J is TRBJ1-6 and V is TRBV10-3; 7 bases map to TRBD1. With V trimmed by 6 bases and J by 4 bases, 6 bases remained unmatched. CDR3 length: 15 amino acids. Germline lookup yields CDR1 ENHRY and CDR2 SYGVKD. The CDR3 here is CAISPGTAYNSPLHF. The CDR3 bases are TGTGCCATCAGCCCCGGGACAGCATATAATTCACCCCTCCACTTT.

The rearrangement joins TRBV2 to TRBJ2-7, with D uncertain. Trimming removed 6 bases at V and 2 bases at J, with 8 bases between. Germline CDR1 reads SNHLY; CDR2 reads FYNNEI. The CDR3 sequence is 12 residues long. CDR3 sequence: CASSTEAYEQYF. Here the CDR3 DNA reads TGTGCCAGCAGCACCGAGGCCTACGAGCAGTACTTC.

The J gene is TRBJ2-6, the V gene TRBV9, with a possible D match to TRBD1 (5 bases). V was trimmed by 3 bases and J by 4 bases, leaving 17 bases between them. The CDR3 runs to 17 residues. CDR1 is SGDLS, CDR2 YYNGEE, per germline. The CDR3 sequence is CASSAPGLLGGANVLTF. CDR3 DNA sequence: TGTGCCAGCAGCGCCCCAGGGCTCCTAGGGGGGGCCAACGTCCTGACTTTC.

V and J are TRBV7-2 and TRBJ1-4; D may be TRBD1 (5 bases). Trimming removed 7 bases at V and 8 bases at J, with 20 bases between. Looked up from germline, CDR1 is SGHTA and CDR2 is FQGNSA. The CDR3 is 15 amino acids. CDR3 bases: TGTGCCAGCATCCTGACCGGGGGGAAACGAGAAAAACTGTTTTTT. Translated: CASILTGGKREKLFF. Based on the CDR3 plus reference TRBV7-2 and TRBJ1-4, the full variable domain is GAGVSQSPSNKVTEKGKDVELRCDPISGHTALYWYRQSLGQGLEFLIYFQGNSAPDKSGLPSDRFSAERTGGSVSTLTIQRTQQEDSAVYLCASILTGGKREKLFFGSGTQLSVL.

The chain employs TRBV30 and TRBJ1-2; no clear D. Germline CDR1 reads GTSNPN; CDR2 reads SVGIG (reference sequence). Trimming removed 2 bases from V and 5 bases from J, with 9 bases in between. The CDR3 totals 12 residues. The CDR3 loop reads CAWSRSVYGYTF. The DNA of the CDR3 is TGTGCCTGGAGTCGGTCGGTTTATGGCTACACCTTC.

The chain couples TRBV5-1 to TRBJ2-5, with D possibly being TRBD2 (6 bases). The better agreement between TRBJ2-7 and the DNA end casts doubt on the J call. Looked up from germline, CDR1 is SGHRS and CDR2 is YFSETQ. The CDR3 has 15 residues. The CDR3 region is CASSLRAGRTYEQYF. For the CDR3, the DNA is TGCGCCAGCAGCTTGCGCGCAGGGAGGACCTACGAGCAGTACTTC.

The chain employs TRBV4-3 and TRBJ1-2; D is unresolved. The CDR3 is 15 amino acids. V was shortened by 3 bases and J by 2 bases, with 13 bases between the two germline ends. The germline V gene has CDR1 LGHNA and CDR2 YSLEER. The chain's CDR3 is CASSQDPGGNYGYTF. Written as DNA, the CDR3 is TGCGCCAGCAGCCAGGATCCGGGAGGCAACTATGGCTACACCTTC.

This clone has at least ten counts. The chain has TRBV4-1 and TRBJ2-3; D is unclear. Germline CDR1 and CDR2: MGHRA and YSYEKL. Trimming cost V 3 bases and J 3 bases, with 4 bases left between them. The CDR3 has 12 amino acids. CDR3 coding DNA: TGCGCCAGCAGCCACCGTACAGATACGCAGTATTTT. As protein: CASSHRTDTQYF.